This record looks at one T cell receptor (beta chain) sequence and its context. Its antigen is currently unknown. These data belong to a study of graft-versus-host responses after intestinal transplantation. About the research overall: Recipients obtained multivisceral, liver-intestinal, or isolated intestinal transplants. Anti-thymocyte globulin induction, then tacrolimus and steroids for about three years, went to all recipients.

Profiling relied on immunoSEQ multiplex PCR, and the TCRdb table lists in-frame clones only, not all of them. The data hold 35,000 to 45,000 clones, with roughly 96% observed a single time. General observations from the study: Marrow from the recipient contained GvH clones, some of which had appeared first in ileum or blood.

The CDR3 is 17 amino acids. The germline V gene has CDR1 SEHNR and CDR2 FQNEAQ (reference sequence). V lost 5 bases and J lost 0, with 14 bases in between. The clonotype was recovered from a human donor who was the organ donor for an intestinal transplant. The specimen comprised unstimulated CD8+ T cells sorted from spleen or lymph node cells, sampled before transplant. V is TRBV7-9 and J is TRBJ2-6; perhaps TRBD2 as D (6 bases). The DNA for the CDR3 is TGTGCCAGCAGCACCTCGACAGCGGGCTCTGGGGCCAACGTCCTGACTTTC. This encodes CASSTSTAGSGANVLTF.